A selection of T cell receptor beta chains follows, all from one sample in a study of blood T cell repertoires in COVID-19. The repertoire was sequenced with immunoSEQ multiplex PCR; TCRdb's copy has only in-frame clones and lacks some. The sample has around 99,000 clones; around three quarters are singletons. The material sequenced was peripheral blood. The receptors originated from a human donor in a cohort sampled during active or convalescent COVID-19. Each CDR3 is given with its conserved first and last residue. D genes are given only for firm matches. Size values are once, few and many counts, or a class for expanded clones, and some rows have none.

CDR3 length | D gene | clone size | J gene | V gene | CDR3 protein | CDR3 DNA
16 | NA | NA | TRBJ1-1 | TRBV4-3 | CASSHKLTWLNTEAFF | TGCGCCAGCAGCCACAAACTGACATGGTTGAACACTGAAGCTTTCTTT
15 | TRBD1 | NA | TRBJ2-1 | TRBV7-9 | CASSLGTGRHNEQFF | TGTGCCAGCAGCTTAGGGACAGGGCGGCACAATGAGCAGTTCTTC
15 | NA | NA | TRBJ1-4 | TRBV6-5 | CASSYSLRSSEKLFF | TGTGCCAGCAGTTACTCACTCCGAAGTTCAGAAAAACTGTTTTTT
14 | NA | many | TRBJ2-7 | TRBV27 | CASSPSYSSYEQYF | TGTGCCAGCAGTCCATCCTATAGCTCCTACGAGCAGTACTTC
14 | NA | few | TRBJ1-2 | TRBV19 | CASSSNNRAHGYTF | TGTGCCAGTAGTTCAAACAACAGGGCCCACGGCTACACCTTC
15 | NA | NA | TRBJ2-2 | TRBV5-1 | CASSLLEGSTGELFF | TGCGCCAGCAGCCTCCTTGAGGGATCGACCGGGGAGCTGTTTTTT
13 | NA | NA | TRBJ1-1 | TRBV14 | CASSQNTVTEAFF | TGTGCCAGCAGCCAGAACACAGTAACTGAAGCTTTCTTT
15 | NA | NA | TRBJ2-3 | TRBV19 | CASSPTGTPRGTQYF | TGTGCCAGTAGTCCTACCGGGACACCCCGTGGTACGCAGTATTTT
14 | NA | NA | TRBJ1-1 | TRBV5-6 | CASSFGYLASEAFF | TGTGCCAGCAGCTTCGGGTACTTAGCCTCTGAAGCTTTCTTT
15 | NA | NA | TRBJ1-1 | TRBV6-1 | CASSELRRASTEAFF | TGTGCCAGCAGTGAATTGCGCAGGGCGAGCACTGAAGCTTTCTTT
17 | TRBD1 | NA | TRBJ1-1 | TRBV7-8 | CASSLTYRGEENTEAFF | TGTGCCAGCAGCTTAACCTACAGGGGGGAGGAAAACACTGAAGCTTTCTTT
11 | NA | NA | TRBJ1-2 | TRBV20-1 | CSATGDYGYTF | TGCAGTGCTACGGGGGACTATGGCTACACCTTC
14 | NA | NA | TRBJ2-5 | TRBV18 | CASSPPTGRETQYF | TGTGCCAGCTCACCACCAACAGGGCGGGAGACCCAGTACTTC
14 | TRBD1 | NA | TRBJ1-2 | TRBV6-2/TRBV6-3 | CASSRGQGADGYTF | TGTGCCAGCAGCCGCGGACAGGGGGCCGATGGCTACACCTTC
16 | NA | NA | TRBJ2-3 | TRBV11-3 | CASSLGQHWSTDTQYF | TGTGCCAGCAGCTTAGGACAGCACTGGAGCACAGATACGCAGTATTTT
14 | NA | NA | TRBJ2-7 | TRBV4-2 | CASSQATGSYEQYF | TGTGCCAGCAGCCAAGCGACAGGCTCCTACGAGCAGTACTTC
12 | NA | NA | TRBJ2-3 | TRBV27 | CASSGIVDTQYF | TGTGCCAGCAGCGGGATAGTAGATACGCAGTATTTT
15 | NA | NA | TRBJ1-5 | TRBV19 | CASSPGTTSNQPQHF | TGTGCCAGTAGTCCCGGGACAACATCCAATCAGCCCCAGCATTTT
13 | TRBD1 | few | TRBJ1-5 | TRBV6-2/TRBV6-3 | CASSDRAPQPQHF | TGTGCCAGCAGTGACAGGGCCCCTCAGCCCCAGCATTTT
18 | TRBD1 | NA | TRBJ1-1 | TRBV7-8 | CASSLPPPTGQMNTEAFF | TGTGCCAGCAGCTTACCGCCACCTACGGGACAGATGAACACTGAAGCTTTCTTT
13 | TRBD1 | NA | TRBJ1-1 | TRBV25-1 | CASSEPGQGEAFF | TGTGCCAGCAGTGAGCCGGGACAGGGGGAAGCTTTCTTT
15 | NA | many | TRBJ1-1 | TRBV19 | CASSIAQGAGTEAFF | TGTGCCAGTAGTATAGCCCAGGGCGCGGGGACTGAAGCTTTCTTT
16 | NA | NA | TRBJ2-3 | TRBV6-6 | CASSYSIQGKADTQYF | TGTGCCAGCAGTTACTCGATTCAGGGAAAAGCAGATACGCAGTATTTT
13 | NA | few | TRBJ1-5 | TRBV4-3 | CASSPGVNQPQHF | TGCGCCAGCAGCCCGGGGGTCAATCAGCCCCAGCATTTT
18 | NA | NA | TRBJ2-3 | TRBV15 | CATSRDPSAFLVADTQYF | TGTGCCACCAGCAGAGACCCTTCTGCGTTCCTAGTCGCAGATACGCAGTATTTT
10 | NA | NA | TRBJ1-2 | TRBV6-5 | CASSSEGYTF | TGTGCCAGCAGTTCTGAGGGCTACACCTTC
19 | TRBD2 | NA | TRBJ2-7 | TRBV29-1 | CSAEFSIRLAGIYSYEQYF | TGCAGCGCCGAATTCAGTATCAGACTAGCGGGTATTTACTCCTACGAGCAGTACTTC
13 | NA | NA | TRBJ2-2 | TRBV7-2 | CASSSDFTGELFF | TGTGCCAGCAGCTCGGACTTCACCGGGGAGCTGTTTTTT
15 | NA | NA | TRBJ2-7 | TRBV15 | CATSRVPRGSYEQYF | TGTGCCACCAGCAGAGTCCCACGGGGCTCCTACGAGCAGTACTTC
17 | TRBD1 | NA | TRBJ1-1 | TRBV7-9 | CASSLVVGQGFRDEAFF | TGTGCCAGCAGCTTAGTTGTGGGACAGGGTTTTCGGGATGAAGCTTTCTTT
15 | TRBD1 | NA | TRBJ1-4 | TRBV5-1 | CASSLMGQGDEKLFF | TGCGCCAGCAGCTTAATGGGACAGGGGGATGAAAAACTGTTTTTT
13 | NA | NA | TRBJ1-1 | TRBV27 | CASSPPPRTEAFF | TGTGCCAGCAGTCCCCCCCCGAGGACTGAAGCTTTCTTT
15 | TRBD2 | NA | TRBJ2-1 | TRBV6-4 | CASSPGGGRYNEQFF | TGTGCCAGCAGCCCGGGGGGCGGGAGGTACAATGAGCAGTTCTTC
14 | NA | NA | TRBJ1-4 | TRBV29-1 | CSVDFSGTNEKLFF | TGCAGCGTTGATTTCTCAGGGACTAATGAAAAACTGTTTTTT
13 | TRBD1 | NA | TRBJ2-3 | TRBV12-3/TRBV12-4 | CASSAQGTDTQYF | TGTGCCAGCAGTGCACAGGGGACAGATACGCAGTATTTT
16 | NA | NA | TRBJ2-7 | TRBV6-2/TRBV6-3 | CASSYSLTGGSYEQYF | TGTGCCAGCAGTTACTCCTTAACCGGCGGCTCCTACGAGCAGTACTTC
14 | NA | NA | TRBJ2-2 | TRBV4-1 | CASSQVSGIGELFF | TGCGCCAGCAGCCAAGTCTCGGGGATCGGGGAGCTGTTTTTT
14 | TRBD1 | NA | TRBJ1-1 | TRBV5-1 | CASSVGQANTEAFF | TGCGCCAGCAGCGTGGGACAGGCGAACACTGAAGCTTTCTTT
14 | NA | few | TRBJ2-5 | TRBV5-4 | CASSPGQFQETQYF | TGTGCCAGCAGCCCTGGACAGTTCCAAGAGACCCAGTACTTC
15 | NA | NA | TRBJ2-4 | TRBV18 | CASSPDGLAKNIQYF | TGTGCCAGCTCACCAGACGGACTAGCCAAAAACATTCAGTACTTC
12 | NA | NA | TRBJ2-2 | TRBV7-9 | CASRSWVAVLFF | TGTGCCAGCAGGTCCTGGGTCGCGGTGCTGTTTTTT
15 | NA | NA | TRBJ1-2 | TRBV5-1 | CASSLVPQGSGGYTF | TGCGCCAGCAGCTTGGTGCCACAGGGCTCGGGGGGCTACACCTTC
13 | NA | NA | TRBJ2-5 | TRBV7-3 | CASSRNREETQYF | TGTGCCAGCAGCAGAAACAGGGAAGAGACCCAGTACTTC
14 | NA | once | TRBJ2-5 | TRBV3-1/TRBV3-2 | CASTQGGRGETQYF | TGTGCCAGCACCCAAGGGGGGCGCGGGGAGACCCAGTACTTC
13 | NA | few | TRBJ2-5 | TRBV29-1 | CSVSAGVTETQYF | TGCAGCGTTTCGGCAGGGGTCACAGAGACCCAGTACTTC
14 | TRBD2 | NA | TRBJ2-1 | TRBV6-2/TRBV6-3 | CASSPGLAGSEQFF | TGTGCCAGCAGTCCGGGACTAGCAGGAAGTGAGCAGTTCTTC
15 | NA | NA | TRBJ2-1 | TRBV4-1 | CASSPYGASADEQFF | TGCGCCAGCAGCCCCTATGGGGCTAGCGCCGATGAGCAGTTCTTC
15 | TRBD1 | NA | TRBJ1-1 | TRBV15 | CATCPHRGRFTEAFF | TGTGCCACCTGCCCGCACAGGGGGCGGTTCACTGAAGCTTTCTTT
13 | NA | NA | TRBJ2-1 | TRBV6-2/TRBV6-3 | CASSRSAYNEQFF | TGTGCCAGCAGTCGGTCTGCCTACAATGAGCAGTTCTTC
15 | NA | NA | TRBJ1-3 | TRBV4-1 | CASSHLTDSGNTIYF | TGCGCCAGCAGCCACCTGACAGACTCTGGAAACACCATATATTTT
12 | NA | NA | TRBJ2-1 | TRBV11-1 | CASSLGTNEQFF | TGTGCCAGCAGCTTAGGGACAAATGAGCAGTTCTTC
15 | TRBD2 | NA | TRBJ2-7 | TRBV5-1 | CASSQLAGESYEQYF | TGCGCCAGCAGCCAACTAGCGGGGGAGTCCTACGAGCAGTACTTC
16 | TRBD2 | NA | TRBJ2-5 | TRBV2 | CASSENGRAVTETQYF | TGTGCCAGCAGTGAGAATGGGAGGGCCGTTACGGAGACCCAGTACTTC
14 | NA | once | TRBJ1-2 | TRBV30 | CAWSLIRGDYGYTF | TGTGCCTGGAGCCTAATCCGGGGAGACTATGGCTACACCTTC
12 | NA | NA | TRBJ1-1 | TRBV5-1 | CASSGGLTEAFF | TGCGCCAGCAGCGGAGGGTTGACTGAAGCTTTCTTT
12 | NA | NA | TRBJ1-2 | TRBV5-1 | CASSRDTYGYTF | TGCGCCAGCAGTCGGGACACCTATGGCTACACCTTC
12 | NA | NA | TRBJ2-2 | TRBV9 | CASSVGLGELFF | TGTGCCAGCAGCGTAGGTCTTGGGGAGCTGTTTTTT
12 | NA | NA | TRBJ2-7 | TRBV7-8 | CASKDGNYEQYF | TGTGCCAGCAAGGACGGGAACTACGAGCAGTACTTC
14 | NA | NA | TRBJ1-1 | TRBV11-2 | CASRHPPGSTEAFF | TGTGCCAGCAGACACCCCCCAGGGTCCACTGAAGCTTTCTTT